One TCR beta chain is described in this entry. PCR was performed a second time for about 6 to 12 cycles using a sample-barcoded 5' primer and a J-beta primer mix. A single record per CDR3 protein comes from TCRdb applying MiXCR to the 5' RACE reads. The table shows 790,000 or so distinct CDR3 sequences, with 45% to 70% occurring only once. The CDR3 is made up of 13 amino acids. V was trimmed by 5 bases and J by 2 bases, leaving 8 bases between them. Germline values: CDR1 SGHTA, CDR2 FQGNSA. The data derive from a study of blood T cells in healthy people across ages. The sequence derives from a man aged 35 to 55 in good health. The sequenced sample was blood. The chain combines TRBV7-2 with TRBJ2-3; D is uncertain. The CDR3 region is CASSGSPTDTQYF. The CDR3 nucleotides read TGTGCCAGCAGCGGCAGTCCCACAGATACGCAGTATTTT.